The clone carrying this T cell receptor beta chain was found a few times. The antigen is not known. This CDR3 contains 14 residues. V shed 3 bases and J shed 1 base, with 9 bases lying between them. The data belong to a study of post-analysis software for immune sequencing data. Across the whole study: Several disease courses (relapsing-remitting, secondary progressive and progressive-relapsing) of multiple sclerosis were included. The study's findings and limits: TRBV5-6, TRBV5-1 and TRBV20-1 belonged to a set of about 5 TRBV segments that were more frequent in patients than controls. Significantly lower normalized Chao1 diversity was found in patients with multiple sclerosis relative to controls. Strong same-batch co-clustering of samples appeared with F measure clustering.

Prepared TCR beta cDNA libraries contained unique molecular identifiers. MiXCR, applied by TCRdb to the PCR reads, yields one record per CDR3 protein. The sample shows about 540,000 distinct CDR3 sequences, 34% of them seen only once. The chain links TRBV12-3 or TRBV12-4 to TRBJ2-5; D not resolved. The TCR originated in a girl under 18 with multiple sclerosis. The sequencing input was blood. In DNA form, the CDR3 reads TGTGCCAGCAGTTTTAGCTCGGCCCAAGAGACCCAGTACTTC. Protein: CASSFSSAQETQYF.